This T cell receptor beta chain was found in a study of CD4 T cells in relation to SARS-CoV-2 and coronaviruses. Before the COVID-19 pandemic, during about 2010-2018, CD4+ T cells were taken from unexposed donors. After ten to eleven days of culture, CD4+ T cells were isolated. In regard to this clone: Its matching antigen is unknown.

The data were produced by immunoSEQ multiplex PCR, yet TCRdb's version contains in-frame clones alone and is incomplete. The data show more than 20,000 clones, with 65% to 85% seen just once and roughly 16% held by the top ten. The CDR3 sequence is 20 residues long. The germline V gene encodes CDR1 SGDLS and CDR2 YYNGEE. Trimming took off 3 bases at V and 4 bases at J, with 31 bases between the two ends. The sample taken for sequencing was CD4+ T cells from PBMCs, cultured in vitro. V and J are TRBV9 and TRBJ1-1; a possible D gene is TRBD1 (5 bases). The clonotype originates from a human donor in good health. CDR3 sequence: CASSDSSSRRRPGGVTEAFF. CDR3 coding DNA: TGTGCCAGCAGCGACTCCTCCTCCCGCCGCCGCCCGGGGGGAGTCACTGAAGCTTTCTTT.